The 23 T cell receptor beta chains presented below share a single source sample, sequenced in a study of blood T cell repertoires in COVID-19. Method: immunoSEQ multiplex PCR; TCRdb's copy keeps in-frame clones and lacks some. The table has approximately 300,000 clones, under 90% seen once. Sequenced sample: PBMCs or T cells enriched from blood (not recorded which). The receptors shown here come from a man aged 25-40 years who had recovered from COVID-19.

The chain uses TRBV25-1 and TRBJ2-7; the D gene is possibly TRBD1 (6 bases). Germline V gene sequence: CDR1 MGHDK, CDR2 SYGVNS. Between the trimmed V and J ends, which lost 6 bases and 6 bases, there was a span of 18 bases. CDR3 length equals 14 residues. Written as DNA, the CDR3 is TGTGCCAGCAGGAGCCCACATTTAGGGGGCGAGCAGTACTTC. Its protein product is CASRSPHLGGEQYF.

The gene calls are TRBV5-1 and TRBJ2-3, with 9 bases lining up with TRBD1. The CDR3 runs to 15 residues. V shed 5 bases, J shed 3 bases, and the junction held 7 bases outside the gene matches. CDR1 and CDR2 from the germline V gene are SGHRS and YFSETQ. The CDR3 region is CASRPTGGSTDTQYF. The CDR3, as DNA: TGCGCCAGCAGACCTACAGGGGGCAGTACAGATACGCAGTATTTT.

The gene calls are TRBV5-1 and TRBJ1-1, with D possibly matching TRBD1 (5 bases). The V gene's germline CDR1 is SGHRS and CDR2 YFSETQ. This CDR3 has 15 residues. V dropped 3 bases and J dropped 3 bases, with 15 bases sitting between them. This chain's CDR3 is CASSWNRGFDTEAFF. In DNA form, the CDR3 reads TGCGCCAGCAGCTGGAATCGGGGGTTCGACACTGAAGCTTTCTTT. Supplemented by reference TRBV5-1 and TRBJ1-1, the full variable domain reads KAGVTQTPRYLIKTRGQQVTLSCSPISGHRSVSWYQQTPGQGLQFLFEYFSETQRNKGNFPGRFSGRQFSNSRSEMNVSTLELGDSALYLCASSWNRGFDTEAFFGQGTRLTVV.

The sample holds a few counts of this clone. V gene TRBV28 combines with J gene TRBJ1-2, with D possibly TRBD1 on 5 matching bases. The CDR3 length is 13 residues. Trimming took 6 bases from V and 1 from J, leaving 9 bases between them. Germline CDR1 is MDHEN and CDR2 is SYDVKM. The CDR3 region is CASSIDSNYGYTF. The CDR3 nucleotides read TGTGCCAGCAGCATTGACAGTAACTATGGCTACACCTTC.

The chain has TRBV11-2 and TRBJ1-2, with a possible D match to TRBD1 (5 bases). The germline V gene has CDR1 SGHAT and CDR2 FQNNGV. This CDR3 contains 15 residues. V lost 2 bases, J lost 2 bases, and 12 bases lay in between. The CDR3 protein is CASSLSAQGNYGYTF. DNA for the CDR3: TGTGCCAGCAGCTTATCAGCTCAGGGAAACTATGGCTACACCTTC. Full variable domain (rest looked up from reference TRBV11-2 and TRBJ1-2): EAGVAQSPRYKIIEKRQSVAFWCNPISGHATLYWYQQILGQGPKLLIQFQNNGVVDDSQLPKDRFSAERLKGVDSTLKIQPAKLEDSAVYLCASSLSAQGNYGYTFGSGTRLTVV.

The chain carries TRBV30 and TRBJ1-2; D perhaps matches TRBD1 (6 bases). This CDR3 has 13 residues. The V gene lost 3 bases and the J gene lost 5 bases, with 13 bases spanning the gap. Germline V CDR1 and CDR2: GTSNPN, SVGIG (reference sequence). The CDR3 nucleotides are TGTGCCTGGAGCGCCGGGACACCATATGGCTACACCTTC. It codes for CAWSAGTPYGYTF.

The V call is TRBV18, the J call TRBJ1-5; 7 bases map to TRBD1. CDR3 length: 15 amino acids. J was trimmed by 6 bases and V by 0 bases; bases with no gene match: 5. Germline-derived CDR1 and CDR2 are KGHSH and LQKENI. For the CDR3, the DNA is TGTGCCAGCTCACCACCGGAACAGGGGTTTCAGCCCCAGCATTTT. Protein product: CASSPPEQGFQPQHF.

The J gene is TRBJ1-6, the V gene TRBV7-6, with D perhaps matching TRBD1 (6 bases). This CDR3 region has 14 residues. Trimming pared 6 bases from V and 7 bases from J, leaving 13 bases between. Germline V gene sequence: CDR1 SGHVS, CDR2 FNYEAQ. The CDR3: CASREDSRNSPLHF. For the CDR3, the DNA is TGTGCCAGCAGGGAGGACAGCCGAAATTCACCCCTCCACTTT.

The V call is TRBV19, the J call TRBJ1-4; tentative D call: TRBD1 (6 bases). CDR3 length: 13 amino acids. In germline, CDR1 is LNHDA, CDR2 SQIVND (reference sequence). The ends were cut back, 4 bases at V and 6 bases at J, with 9 bases in the middle. In DNA form, the CDR3 reads TGTGCCAGTAGTAAGGACAGAGATGAAAAACTGTTTTTT. Protein sequence: CASSKDRDEKLFF.

The V call is TRBV5-6, the J call TRBJ2-2; 7 nucleotides agree with TRBD2. This CDR3 region has 15 residues. Trimming at V came to 4 bases and at J to 2 bases, leaving 5 bases not matched to a gene. Looked up from germline, CDR1 is SGHDT and CDR2 is YYEEEE. The CDR3 loop reads CASSRGRGNTGELFF. The CDR3 nucleotides are TGTGCCAGCAGCAGAGGGAGGGGAAACACCGGGGAGCTGTTTTTT.

This clone appeared a few times. The chain uses TRBV18 and TRBJ1-5; a possible D gene is TRBD1 (6 bases). V lost 6 bases and J 0 bases, leaving 9 bases between the germline ends. The germline V gene encodes CDR1 KGHSH and CDR2 LQKENI. The CDR3 is 14 amino acids. The CDR3 DNA reads TGTGCCAGCTCCCACAGGGATAGCAATCAGCCCCAGCATTTT. This codes for CASSHRDSNQPQHF.

V gene TRBV6-1 combines with J gene TRBJ2-5, with TRBD1 identical over 11 bases. The germline CDR1 and CDR2 sequences are MNHNS and SASEGT. The J segment lost 4 bases and the V segment lost 3 bases, leaving 16 bases of the junction unmatched. This CDR3 has 19 amino acids. CDR3 in DNA: TGTGCCAGCAGTGAGCGACCCCCGGGGGGACAGGGGGGTACAGAGACCCAGTACTTC. Translated, it gives CASSERPPGGQGGTETQYF.

The CDR3 DNA sequence: TGTGCCAGCAGCCCCGGGGGGCAGGGAACGACAGCTTTCTTT. It codes for CASSPGGQGTTAFF. The chain recombines TRBV3-1 (or the pseudogene TRBV3-2) with TRBJ1-1; the D gene is possibly TRBD1 (6 bases). CDR3 length: 14 amino acids. With 4 bases removed from V and 10 bases from J, the gap between germline ends came to 19 bases. Germline V gives CDR1 LGHDT, CDR2 YNNKEL (reference sequence).

The V call is TRBV4-1, the J call TRBJ1-6; D is ambiguous. Germline V gene data show CDR1 as MGHRA and CDR2 as YSYEKL. The CDR3 loop spans 14 amino acids. Trimming pared 0 bases from V and 7 bases from J, leaving 7 bases between. This CDR3 is CASSQDSGNSPLHF. The CDR3 DNA is TGCGCCAGCAGCCAAGATAGCGGCAATTCACCCCTCCACTTT.

This clone showed up just a few times. The CDR3 loop reads CASSLVGTGNHEQYF. The CDR3 DNA is TGTGCCAGCAGCTTGGTGGGGACAGGGAACCACGAGCAGTACTTC. This rearrangement joins TRBV5-4 to TRBJ2-7; 9 bases are shared with TRBD1. The germline gives CDR1 SGHNT, CDR2 YYREEE (reference sequence). This CDR3 is 15 amino acids long. Unmatched junction bases numbered 6, after V lost 0 bases and J lost 5 bases.

This chain joins TRBV11-2 and TRBJ2-7; TRBD1 might be the D (6 bases). CDR1 SGHAT and CDR2 FQNNGV come from the germline V gene. The CDR3 contains 14 residues. V lost 3 bases and J lost 1, with 10 bases in between. CDR3 nucleotide sequence: TGTGCCAGCAGCTTTGGGACAAAGTCCTACGAGCAGTACTTC. Amino acids: CASSFGTKSYEQYF.

This clone was seen just once. The chain carries TRBV5-8 and TRBJ2-7; 11 bases map to TRBD1. Germline loops: CDR1 SGHTS, CDR2 YDEGEE. The CDR3 loop spans 15 amino acids. Losses at the gene ends were 1 base for V and 4 bases for J; bases not matched to a gene: 4. The CDR3 here is CASSLLGQGAYEQYF. In DNA, the CDR3 is TGTGCCAGCAGCTTGTTAGGACAGGGGGCTTACGAGCAGTACTTC.

This chain links TRBV7-6 with TRBJ1-1; 9 positions match TRBD1. The CDR3 runs 16 residues. Germline CDR1 reads SGHVS; CDR2 reads FNYEAQ. J lost 4 bases, V lost 1 base, and 7 bases had no gene match. The CDR3 protein is CASSLVRGQGFTEAFF. Written as DNA, the CDR3 is TGTGCCAGCAGCTTAGTAAGGGGACAGGGTTTCACTGAAGCTTTCTTT.

The chain combines TRBV2 with TRBJ1-4, with unresolved D. Trimming removed 3 bases from V and 4 bases from J, with 9 bases in between. The CDR3 has 14 amino acids. Germline V gene lookup returns CDR1 SNHLY and CDR2 FYNNEI. CDR3 in DNA: TGTGCCAGCAGTGACCCCACCAGTAATGAAAAACTGTTTTTT. This codes for CASSDPTSNEKLFF.

V gene TRBV2 combines with J gene TRBJ2-6; D is possibly TRBD2 (5 bases). The CDR3 sequence is 16 residues long. Per the germline V gene, CDR1 is SNHLY and CDR2 is FYNNEI. V was shortened by 2 bases and J by 4 bases, with 12 bases between the two germline ends. The CDR3 coding sequence is TGTGCCAGCAGTGAAAGAGGGCGAGGAGGGGCCAACGTCCTGACTTTC. It yields the protein CASSERGRGGANVLTF.

This clone appeared a single time. The chain employs TRBV28 and TRBJ2-5, with 11 bases fitting TRBD2. The junction had 10 bases not matched to a gene; V was cut back by 6 bases and J by 1 base. Germline V gene data show CDR1 as MDHEN and CDR2 as SYDVKM. The CDR3 contains 17 residues. CDR3 bases: TGTGCCAGCAGCCGCCTCGAGGGACTAGCGGCCCAAGAGACCCAGTACTTC. Residues: CASSRLEGLAAQETQYF.

This clone was found a few times. CDR3 region: CASSEIRDRPSREQYF. CDR3 bases: TGTGCCAGCAGTGAAATCCGGGACAGACCCTCACGCGAGCAGTACTTC. The rearrangement joins TRBV28 to TRBJ2-7, with TRBD1 matching over 7 bases. The V segment lost 5 bases and the J segment 6 bases; nucleotides outside the gene matches: 16. The CDR3 loop spans 16 amino acids. Germline CDR1 reads MDHEN; CDR2 reads SYDVKM.

The rearrangement uses TRBV6-4 and TRBJ2-1, with D possibly TRBD1 on 6 matching bases. Germline V lookup: CDR1 MRHNA, CDR2 SNTAGT. V gave up 4 bases and J gave up 9 bases, with 16 bases separating them. This CDR3 is 14 amino acids long. CDR3: CASSVGRGAGEQFF. In DNA, the CDR3 is TGTGCCAGCAGTGTTGGCAGGGGCGCGGGTGAGCAGTTCTTC.